The entry below describes one TCR beta chain. Its antigen is not yet known. The input lacks base qualities; no much larger clone sits a single base away. The data stem from a study of technical replicates of blood from a handful of donors (dated by TCRdb to 2016 to 2017). The CDR3 covers 14 residues, taking in both the cysteine and the phenylalanine. The kept DNA is CDR3 alone, 42 bases in frame from the first base. The germline V gene (reference sequence) gives CDR1 as MNHNY and CDR2 as SVGAGI. Germline trimming amounts to 6 bases on V and 5 bases on J, with 3 as the count of junction bases outside the gene matches. Receptors were amplified or captured by the immunoSEQ multiplex PCR assay. As stored in TCRdb, this immuneACCESS dataset retains in-frame rearrangements with V and J assigned. A fraction of the clones does not appear; measured against another copy, unresolved V genes explain less than half of the discrepancy, and the remainder lacks a known reason. The sample table records roughly 80,000 clones; roughly 93% of these occur just once. The ten largest clonotypes hold about 0.23% of the sample.

The receptor's source is a human donor in good health. The sample comprised T cells isolated from PBMCs. The chain was built from TRBV6-6 and TRBJ1-4, with 10 bases in between that match TRBD1. The DNA reads as follows: TGTGCCAGCAGCCGACAGGGGGCCAATGAAAAACTGTTTTTT. Its translation reads: CASSRQGANEKLFF.